Listed below are T cell receptor beta chains from one sample, sequenced in a study of T cells in Graves' hyperthyroidism and ophthalmopathy. TCRdb independently ran MiXCR on the multiplex PCR reads; one entry per CDR3 protein. The data contain about 410,000 distinct CDR3 sequences, approximately 14% of them singletons. Sequencing was carried out using blood. Source of these receptors: a woman aged 30 to 39 with Graves' ophthalmopathy. Both conserved end residues are part of each CDR3. A D gene is named only where the DNA matches it firmly. Only part of the rows carry a size: once, few, many, or a class if the clone is expanded.

v_call: TRBV10-3
j_call: TRBJ2-3
clone_size: many
d_call: NA
cdr3_nt: TGTGCCATCAGTGATTTGGGGGGGGCCGCCACAGATACGCAGTATTTT
cdr3_aa: CAISDLGGAATDTQYF

v_call: TRBV28
j_call: TRBJ1-5
clone_size: many
d_call: TRBD1
cdr3_nt: TGTGCCAGCAGTTCTACGTTGGGACAGGCTCAGCCCCAGCATTTT
cdr3_aa: CASSSTLGQAQPQHF

v_call: TRBV15
j_call: TRBJ1-1
clone_size: few
d_call: NA
cdr3_nt: TGTGCCACCAGTAGGAAGGGGAACACTGAAGCTTTCTTT
cdr3_aa: CATSRKGNTEAFF

v_call: TRBV4-1
j_call: TRBJ1-1
clone_size: NA
d_call: NA
cdr3_nt: TGCGCCAGCAGCCAAGATTTGGGGAACACTGAAGCTTTCTTT
cdr3_aa: CASSQDLGNTEAFF

v_call: TRBV11-3
j_call: TRBJ2-2
clone_size: NA
d_call: TRBD2
cdr3_nt: TGTGCCAGCAGTTTCTCTAGCGGGGGGATCTTTAACACCGGGGAGCTGTTTTTT
cdr3_aa: CASSFSSGGIFNTGELFF

v_call: TRBV20-1
j_call: TRBJ1-4
clone_size: many
d_call: TRBD1
cdr3_nt: TGCAGTGCCCAGGGACAGTTTAATGAAAAACTGTTTTTT
cdr3_aa: CSAQGQFNEKLFF

v_call: TRBV7-8
j_call: TRBJ1-5
clone_size: many
d_call: NA
cdr3_nt: TGTGCCAGCAGCTTAGCGTTGGGGGACATTGGGCATTTT
cdr3_aa: CASSLALGDIGHF

v_call: TRBV10-3
j_call: TRBJ2-2
clone_size: few
d_call: NA
cdr3_nt: TGTGCCATCAGGCTCGGCAGGGGGGGGTCCGGGGAGCTGTTTTTT
cdr3_aa: CAIRLGRGGSGELFF

v_call: TRBV7-4
j_call: TRBJ1-6
clone_size: many
d_call: NA
cdr3_nt: TGTGCCAGCAGCCCCCATCGTGCGCTTAACTCGATGGGCTCCTATAATTCACCCCTCCACTTT
cdr3_aa: CASSPHRALNSMGSYNSPLHF

v_call: TRBV6-5
j_call: TRBJ2-3
clone_size: many
d_call: TRBD2
cdr3_nt: TGTGCCAGCAGTTACTCGACCGGGACTAGGAGGACAGATACGCAGTATTTT
cdr3_aa: CASSYSTGTRRTDTQYF

v_call: TRBV5-5
j_call: TRBJ1-3
clone_size: many
d_call: NA
cdr3_nt: TGTGCCAGCAGCTTCGCGGGGGCCGGAAACACCATATATTTT
cdr3_aa: CASSFAGAGNTIYF

v_call: TRBV6-1
j_call: TRBJ1-1
clone_size: many
d_call: NA
cdr3_nt: TGTGCCAGCAGTCCCCGGGAGAACACTGAAGCTTTCTTT
cdr3_aa: CASSPRENTEAFF

v_call: TRBV24-1
j_call: TRBJ2-1
clone_size: NA
d_call: NA
cdr3_nt: TGTGCCACCAGTGATTCCAGGACAAAAAACAGCAATGAGCAGTTCTTC
cdr3_aa: CATSDSRTKNSNEQFF

v_call: TRBV7-2
j_call: TRBJ1-4
clone_size: NA
d_call: NA
cdr3_nt: TGTGCCAGCGCACCTGGGGGGGCTAATGAAAAACTGTTTTTT
cdr3_aa: CASAPGGANEKLFF

v_call: TRBV9
j_call: TRBJ1-1
clone_size: NA
d_call: NA
cdr3_nt: TGTGCCAGCAGCGCCCGGGCGTCGAGCACTGAAGCTTTCTTT
cdr3_aa: CASSARASSTEAFF

v_call: TRBV2
j_call: TRBJ1-1
clone_size: many
d_call: TRBD1
cdr3_nt: TGTGCCAGCAGTGAAAGGACAGGGTCGACTGAAGCTTTCTTT
cdr3_aa: CASSERTGSTEAFF

v_call: TRBV30
j_call: TRBJ1-2
clone_size: many
d_call: NA
cdr3_nt: TGTGCCTGGAGAACCCCGGGAGTCTATGGCTACACCTTC
cdr3_aa: CAWRTPGVYGYTF

v_call: TRBV5-5
j_call: TRBJ2-3
clone_size: many
d_call: TRBD2
cdr3_nt: TGTGCCAGCAGCTTATCAGGCGGGACTATACTCACAGATACGCAGTATTTT
cdr3_aa: CASSLSGGTILTDTQYF

v_call: TRBV30
j_call: TRBJ2-4
clone_size: many
d_call: NA
cdr3_nt: TGTGCCTGGAGTGGCTTACCTGGGGGAAACATTCAGTACTTC
cdr3_aa: CAWSGLPGGNIQYF

v_call: TRBV7-3
j_call: TRBJ2-5
clone_size: many
d_call: TRBD2
cdr3_nt: TGTGCCAGCAGCTTAACGGGAATAGCGGGGCCCAAAGAGACCCAGTACTTC
cdr3_aa: CASSLTGIAGPKETQYF

v_call: TRBV12-3/TRBV12-4
j_call: TRBJ1-4
clone_size: many
d_call: NA
cdr3_nt: TGTGCCAGCAGTTTGAGCGGGTGGCATAATGAAAAACTGTTTTTT
cdr3_aa: CASSLSGWHNEKLFF